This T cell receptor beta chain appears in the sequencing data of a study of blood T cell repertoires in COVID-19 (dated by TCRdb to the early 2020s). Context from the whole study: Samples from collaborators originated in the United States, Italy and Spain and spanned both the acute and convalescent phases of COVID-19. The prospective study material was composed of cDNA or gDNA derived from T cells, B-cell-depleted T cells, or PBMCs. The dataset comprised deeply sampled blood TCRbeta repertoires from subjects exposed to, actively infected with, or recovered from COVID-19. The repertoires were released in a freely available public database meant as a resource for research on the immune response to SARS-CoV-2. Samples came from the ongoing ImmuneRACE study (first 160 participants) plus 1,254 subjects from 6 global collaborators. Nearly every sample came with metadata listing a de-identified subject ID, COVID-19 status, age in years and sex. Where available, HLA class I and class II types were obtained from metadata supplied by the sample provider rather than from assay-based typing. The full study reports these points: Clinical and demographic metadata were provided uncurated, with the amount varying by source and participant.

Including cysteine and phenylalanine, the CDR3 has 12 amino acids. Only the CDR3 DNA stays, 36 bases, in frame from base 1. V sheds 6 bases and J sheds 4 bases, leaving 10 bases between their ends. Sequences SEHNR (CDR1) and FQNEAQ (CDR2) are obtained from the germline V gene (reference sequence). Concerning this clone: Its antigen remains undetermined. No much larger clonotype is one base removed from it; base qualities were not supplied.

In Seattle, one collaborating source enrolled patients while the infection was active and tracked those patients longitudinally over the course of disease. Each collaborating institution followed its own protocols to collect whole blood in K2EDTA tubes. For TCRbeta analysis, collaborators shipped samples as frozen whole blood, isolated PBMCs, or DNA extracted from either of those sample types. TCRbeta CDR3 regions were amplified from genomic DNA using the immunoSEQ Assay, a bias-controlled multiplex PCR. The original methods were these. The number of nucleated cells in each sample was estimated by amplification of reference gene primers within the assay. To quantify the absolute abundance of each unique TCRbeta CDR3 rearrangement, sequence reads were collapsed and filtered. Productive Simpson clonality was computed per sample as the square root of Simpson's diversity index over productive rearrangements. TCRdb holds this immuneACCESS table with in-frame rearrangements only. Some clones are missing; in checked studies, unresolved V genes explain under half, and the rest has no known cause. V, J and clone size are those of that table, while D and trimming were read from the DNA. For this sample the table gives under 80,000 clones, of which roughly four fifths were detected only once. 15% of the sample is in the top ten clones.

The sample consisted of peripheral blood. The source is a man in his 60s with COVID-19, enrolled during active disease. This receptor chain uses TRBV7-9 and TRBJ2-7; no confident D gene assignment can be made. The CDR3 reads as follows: CASSPAAYEQYF. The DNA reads TGTGCCAGCAGTCCGGCGGCGTACGAGCAGTACTTC.